This TCR beta chain was identified in a study of OX40 agonist ivuxolimab in advanced cancers. Whole-study context: Given to patients was ivuxolimab, an agonistic anti-OX40 (CD134) antibody.

Study-level findings and limits: With doses of 0.1 to 3.0 mg/kg, CD4+ and CD8+ blood T cells had undergone clonal expansion by week 6.

Libraries were prepared by immunoSEQ multiplex PCR; TCRdb keeps only in-frame clonotypes and omits some of them. This table has more than 65,000 clones, roughly 80% appearing once. The V end was cut by 3 bases, the J end by 3 bases, with 10 bases between. This CDR3 contains 13 residues. The germline CDR1 and CDR2 sequences are GTSNPN and SVGIG (reference sequence). Concerning this clone: Antigen: not known.

The chain couples TRBV30 to TRBJ2-3; tentative D call: TRBD2 (6 bases). The material sequenced was CD4+ or CD8+ T cells sorted from blood, taken in a trial of the OX40 agonist ivuxolimab. This TCR was recovered from an adult with an advanced solid tumor such as melanoma, head and neck, liver or kidney cancer. CDR3 residues: CAWSLGRTDTQYF. The CDR3 DNA follows: TGTGCCTGGAGCCTAGGGAGGACAGATACGCAGTATTTT.